This T cell receptor (beta chain) derives from a study of T cells expressing NK-cell markers. The overall study: Seven sequenced donors out of eight were HCMV-seropositive, one seronegative.

Each CDR3 protein gets one entry in TCRdb, which reprocessed the 5' RACE reads and gives no DNA. The specimen's table records more than 400,000 distinct CDR3 sequences. Study-wide points: Uncertainty persisted over the HCMV specificity of expanded NKG2C+ T cell clones.

Points on this clonotype: What it binds is not known.

The sequence was collected from a woman aged 18-69 years in good health. The sequencing sample was made of blood T cells: a sorted CD56 or NKG2C T cell subset, CD4+ or CD8+ T cells, or bulk PBMC T cells (not recorded which).

This CDR3 is CASSLSPRTDDTEAFF. The J gene is TRBJ1-1, the V gene TRBV7-9; TCRdb's D call, TRBD1, is unchecked because there is no DNA. The V gene's germline CDR1 is SEHNR and CDR2 FQNEAQ (reference sequence). CDR3 length: 16 residues.